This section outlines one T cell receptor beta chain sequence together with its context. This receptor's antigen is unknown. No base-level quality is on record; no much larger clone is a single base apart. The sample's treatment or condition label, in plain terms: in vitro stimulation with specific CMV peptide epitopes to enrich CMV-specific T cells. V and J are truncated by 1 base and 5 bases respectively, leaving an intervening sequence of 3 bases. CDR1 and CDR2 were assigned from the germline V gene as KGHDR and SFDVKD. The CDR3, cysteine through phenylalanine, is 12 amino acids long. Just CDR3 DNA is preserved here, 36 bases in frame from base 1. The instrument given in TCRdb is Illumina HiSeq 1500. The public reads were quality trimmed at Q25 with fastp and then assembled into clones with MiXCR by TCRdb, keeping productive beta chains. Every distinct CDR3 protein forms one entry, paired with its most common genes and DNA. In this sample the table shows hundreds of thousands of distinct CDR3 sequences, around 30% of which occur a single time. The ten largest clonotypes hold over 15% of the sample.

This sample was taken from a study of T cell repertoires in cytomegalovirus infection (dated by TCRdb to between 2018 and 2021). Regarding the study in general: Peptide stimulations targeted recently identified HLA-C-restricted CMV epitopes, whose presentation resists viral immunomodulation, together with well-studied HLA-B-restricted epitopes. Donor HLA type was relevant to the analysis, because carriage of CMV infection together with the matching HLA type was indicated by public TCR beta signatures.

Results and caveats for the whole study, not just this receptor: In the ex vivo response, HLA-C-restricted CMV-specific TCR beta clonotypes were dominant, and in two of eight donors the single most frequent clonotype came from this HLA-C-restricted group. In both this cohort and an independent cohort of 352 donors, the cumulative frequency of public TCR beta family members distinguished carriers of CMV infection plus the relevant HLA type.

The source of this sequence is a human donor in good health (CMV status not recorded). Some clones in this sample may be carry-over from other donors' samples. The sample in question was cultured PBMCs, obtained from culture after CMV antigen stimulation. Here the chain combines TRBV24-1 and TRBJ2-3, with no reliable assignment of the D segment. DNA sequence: TGTGCCACCAGTGATTTAAAAGATACGCAGTATTTT. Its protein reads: CATSDLKDTQYF.